One sample yielded the 14 T cell receptor beta chains listed below, sequenced in a study of tumor-infiltrating lymphocytes in localized non-small cell lung cancer. Measured with immunoSEQ multiplex PCR; TCRdb has only the in-frame clones, and not every one. The data contain fewer than 20,000 clones, around 72% of them singletons. The sequenced sample consisted of lung tumor tissue. These receptors were obtained from a human donor with non-small cell lung cancer.

The chain is built from TRBV7-2 and TRBJ2-5; 9 bases match TRBD2. Germline V gene sequence: CDR1 SGHTA, CDR2 FQGNSA. The CDR3 runs 15 residues. J lost 5 bases, V lost 5 bases, and 9 bases had no gene match. CDR3 sequence: CASSQMGLASETQYF. For the CDR3, the DNA is TGTGCCAGCAGCCAGATGGGACTAGCCTCCGAGACCCAGTACTTC.

The chain carries TRBV29-1 and TRBJ2-7, with D uncertain. Deletions cut 4 bases from V and 2 bases from J, with 9 bases between. The CDR3 contains 12 residues. The germline V gene has CDR1 SQVTM and CDR2 ANQGSEA. The CDR3 DNA reads TGCAGCGTTGTTGGGCCAGCCTACGAGCAGTACTTC. Protein: CSVVGPAYEQYF.

The rearrangement links TRBV10-2 to TRBJ2-5; D possibly corresponds to TRBD1 (6 bases). The CDR3 covers 12 residues. Trimming took off 6 bases at V and 5 bases at J, with 10 bases between the two ends. CDR1 is WSHSY and CDR2 is SAAADI in the germline V gene. CDR3 amino acids: CASSTGYETQYF. Here the CDR3 DNA reads TGCGCCAGCAGCACAGGGTATGAGACCCAGTACTTC.

In DNA form, the CDR3 reads TGTGCCAGCAGTCCTATGGGACAGGGGAATTCACCCCTCCACTTT. Protein sequence: CASSPMGQGNSPLHF. The rearrangement links TRBV6-1 to TRBJ1-6, with 10 bases lining up with TRBD1. Germline V gene lookup returns CDR1 MNHNS and CDR2 SASEGT. The CDR3 runs 15 residues. V lost 5 bases to trimming and J lost 7 bases; unmatched junction nucleotides: 5.

The chain combines TRBV11-2 with TRBJ2-5; TRBD1 or TRBD2 may be the D gene (5 bases each). V dropped 2 bases and J dropped 9 bases, with 19 bases sitting between them. Germline V CDR1 and CDR2: SGHAT, FQNNGV. This CDR3 comprises 15 residues. CDR3 in DNA: TGTGCCAGCAGCTTAATGGTGGGACGCCCGGGGTCCCAGTACTTC. As protein: CASSLMVGRPGSQYF.

The chain combines TRBV29-1 with TRBJ2-7, with a weak D call TRBD2 (6 bases). Trimming removed 4 bases from V and 0 bases from J, with 13 bases in between. This CDR3 is built from 14 residues. CDR1 is SQVTM, CDR2 ANQGSEA, per germline. The CDR3 sequence: CSVGEDLSSYEQYF. CDR3 nucleotide sequence: TGCAGCGTTGGGGAGGACTTGAGCTCCTACGAGCAGTACTTC.

The table lists this clone with a few counts. The chain recombines TRBV30 with TRBJ1-1, with D tentatively TRBD1 (5 bases). There are 13 residues in the CDR3. Per the germline V gene, CDR1 is GTSNPN and CDR2 is SVGIG (reference sequence). The V gene lost 3 bases and the J gene lost 1 base, with 9 bases spanning the gap. CDR3 residues: CAWSPQGNTEAFF. The CDR3 coding sequence is TGTGCCTGGAGCCCGCAGGGGAACACTGAAGCTTTCTTT.

Notes on this clone: The sample holds other DNA sequences that translate to the same CDR3. This rearrangement joins TRBV11-3 to TRBJ1-6; D remains unclear. This CDR3 spans 14 amino acids. CDR1 is SGHNT and CDR2 is YENEEA in the germline V gene. Trimming cost V 1 base and J 6 bases, with 7 bases left between them. This CDR3 reads CASSLGAANSPLHF. CDR3 sequence (DNA): TGTGCCAGCAGCTTAGGGGCAGCTAATTCACCCCTCCACTTT.

The V gene is TRBV18, the J gene TRBJ2-5, with D perhaps TRBD1 (5 bases). The CDR3 has 16 residues. Per germline, CDR1 KGHSH and CDR2 LQKENI. V was pared by 2 bases and J by 3 bases, with 16 bases between. The CDR3 nucleotides read TGTGCCAGCTCACCAGTCCAGGGATTGGTTGAAGAGACCCAGTACTTC. Translating gives CASSPVQGLVEETQYF.

The genes are TRBV9 and TRBJ1-2, with a possible D match to TRBD1 (5 bases). The germline V and J ends were trimmed by 4 bases and 8 bases, with 15 bases remaining between them. The CDR3 totals 13 residues. Germline assignment: CDR1 SGDLS and CDR2 YYNGEE. CDR3 in DNA: TGTGCCAGCAGCAATTTTATCAGGGACGGCTACACCTTC. Translation gives CASSNFIRDGYTF.

This clone was seen a few times. V is TRBV19 and J is TRBJ1-1; no clear D gene. CDR3 size: 14 residues. V was trimmed by 5 bases and J by 4 bases, leaving 14 bases between them. Germline V lookup: CDR1 LNHDA, CDR2 SQIVND (reference sequence). CDR3 DNA sequence: TGTGCCAGTAGTCCCTCCGGCCTGGGCACTGAAGCTTTCTTT. Residues: CASSPSGLGTEAFF.

The rearrangement links TRBV28 to TRBJ2-4; either TRBD1 or TRBD2 may fit D (6 bases each). V shed 6 bases and J shed 6 bases, with 12 bases lying between them. Germline V gene data show CDR1 as MDHEN and CDR2 as SYDVKM. There are 13 residues in the CDR3. The CDR3 DNA follows: TGTGCCAGCAGAGGGGGGACTGGAAACATTCAGTACTTC. This gives the protein CASRGGTGNIQYF. Full variable domain (missing parts from reference TRBV28 and TRBJ2-4): DVKVTQSSRYLVKRTGEKVFLECVQDMDHENMFWYRQDPGLGLRLIYFSYDVKMKEKGDIPEGYSVSREKKERFSLILESASTNQTSMYLCASRGGTGNIQYFGAGTRLSVL.

The chain joins TRBV27 to TRBJ1-4; a weak D match, TRBD1 (6 bases). Germline V gene data show CDR1 as MNHEY and CDR2 as SMNVEV (reference sequence). Between the trimmed V and J ends, which lost 6 bases and 8 bases, there was a span of 22 bases. This CDR3 spans 16 amino acids. CDR3 region: CASSPTPGQRREKLFF. CDR3 bases: TGTGCCAGCAGCCCAACCCCAGGACAGAGGAGAGAAAAACTGTTTTTT.

This chain's CDR3 is CASSEGGTNEKLFF. In DNA form, the CDR3 reads TGTGCCAGCAGTGAGGGCGGCACTAATGAAAAACTGTTTTTT. The V gene is TRBV6-1, the J gene TRBJ1-4; D not certain. Germline V gene lookup returns CDR1 MNHNS and CDR2 SASEGT. V lost 3 bases, J lost 2 bases, and 7 bases lay in between. The CDR3 has 14 residues.